This entry lists 16 T cell receptor beta chains sequenced from one sample in a study of T cell repertoires in cytomegalovirus infection. TCRdb independently ran MiXCR on the reads; one entry per CDR3 protein. The data show about 190,000 distinct CDR3 sequences, roughly 9.8% seen once. The sample taken for sequencing was PBMCs. The receptor source for this set is a human donor in good health (CMV status not recorded). Some clones in this sample may be carry-over from other donors' samples.

CDR3 sequence reads: CSANKALNTEAFF. For the CDR3, the DNA is TGCAGTGCTAATAAGGCGCTGAACACTGAAGCTTTCTTT. The chain joins TRBV20-1 to TRBJ1-1; the D is unclear. The germline gives CDR1 DFQATT, CDR2 SNEGSKA (reference sequence). The V and J ends lost 4 bases and 0 bases respectively, with 9 bases between them. The CDR3 runs to 13 residues.

This clonotype was picked up one time. This chain joins TRBV14 and TRBJ1-2; 8 bases fit TRBD1. J lost 7 bases, V lost 1 base, and 8 bases had no gene match. There are 15 residues in the CDR3. The germline CDR1 and CDR2 sequences are SGHDN and FVKESK. Here the CDR3 reads CASSQAGGDRGGYTF. In DNA form, the CDR3 reads TGTGCCAGCAGCCAAGCTGGGGGAGACAGGGGTGGCTACACCTTC.

The V call is TRBV20-1, the J call TRBJ2-7; no clear D. Trimming took 3 bases from V and 6 from J, leaving 15 bases between them. Germline CDR1 and CDR2: DFQATT and SNEGSKA (reference sequence). CDR3 length: 13 residues. The CDR3 reads CSARDYRLGEQYF. The CDR3 DNA sequence: TGCAGTGCTAGGGATTATCGTCTCGGCGAGCAGTACTTC.

This clonotype was observed many times. V and J are TRBV6-2 or TRBV6-3 and TRBJ1-2, with 8 bases lining up with TRBD1. Germline CDR1 and CDR2: MNHEY and SVGEGT. The V gene end was trimmed by 1 base and the J gene end by 7 bases; junction bases not matched to a gene: 2. CDR3 size: 13 residues. The CDR3 loop reads CASSYYRGSGYTF. CDR3 coding DNA: TGTGCCAGCAGTTACTACAGGGGGTCTGGCTACACCTTC.

V is TRBV19 and J is TRBJ2-3; 8 bases are a match to TRBD2. CDR3 size: 16 residues. The germline V gene has CDR1 LNHDA and CDR2 SQIVND (reference sequence). With 6 bases clipped from V and 0 bases from J, the junction kept 8 bases outside the gene matches. CDR3 sequence reads: CASRLVAGPSTDTQYF. CDR3 nucleotides: TGTGCCAGTAGGTTGGTAGCGGGGCCTAGCACAGATACGCAGTATTTT.

This clonotype appeared many times. J is TRBJ1-1 and V is TRBV7-2; TRBD1 might be the D (5 bases). Trimming cost V 4 bases and J 0 bases, with 12 bases left between them. The germline gives CDR1 SGHTA, CDR2 FQGNSA. This CDR3 is 15 amino acids long. The CDR3 sequence: CASSSQGGVNTEAFF. The CDR3, as DNA: TGTGCCAGCAGCTCGCAGGGAGGGGTGAACACTGAAGCTTTCTTT.

This clonotype occurred many times. The genes are TRBV20-1 and TRBJ2-1; maybe TRBD2 (5 bases). Trimming removed 5 bases at V and 0 bases at J, with 11 bases between. Germline values: CDR1 DFQATT, CDR2 SNEGSKA (reference sequence). The CDR3 loop spans 14 amino acids. The CDR3 sequence is CSAVDLSSYNEQFF. CDR3 coding DNA: TGCAGTGCTGTGGACTTAAGCTCCTACAATGAGCAGTTCTTC.

Ten or more counts support this clonotype. The chain carries TRBV28 and TRBJ1-1; 12 nucleotides match TRBD1. J was trimmed by 11 bases and V by 6 bases; bases with no gene match: 10. The CDR3 contains 14 residues. Germline V gene data show CDR1 as MDHEN and CDR2 as SYDVKM. Here the CDR3 reads CASSKTGTGGGAFF. Written as DNA, the CDR3 is TGTGCCAGCAGCAAAACCGGGACAGGGGGCGGTGCTTTCTTT.

This clonotype was counted ten times or more. This sequence joins TRBV7-2 and TRBJ1-1; TRBD1 agrees at 8 bases. The CDR3 is 14 amino acids. CDR1 and CDR2 from the germline V gene are SGHTA and FQGNSA. Trimming cost V 6 bases and J 7 bases; bases outside gene matches: 10. CDR3 residues: CASRRNRGSGEAFF. CDR3 in DNA: TGTGCCAGCAGGAGGAACAGGGGGTCTGGTGAAGCTTTCTTT.

In this sample, this clonotype turned up many times. The chain carries TRBV7-8 and TRBJ2-1; 9 bases line up with TRBD1. Germline V lookup: CDR1 SGHVS, CDR2 FQNEAQ. V lost 5 bases, J lost 5 bases, and 10 bases stayed unmatched. The CDR3 spans 16 residues. CDR3 bases: TGTGCCAGCAGCCCAGGGACAGGGAGGGGTCACAATGAGCAGTTCTTC. Its protein product is CASSPGTGRGHNEQFF.

This clonotype was recorded many times. This sequence joins TRBV29-1 and TRBJ1-1; D uncertain. Germline V lookup: CDR1 SQVTM, CDR2 ANQGSEA. Trimming removed 6 bases at V and 1 base at J, with 3 bases between. The length of the CDR3 is 10 residues. The CDR3 loop reads CSVQNTEAFF. In nucleotides, the CDR3 is TGCAGCGTCCAGAACACTGAAGCTTTCTTT.

The rearrangement links TRBV7-6 to TRBJ2-3, with 8 nucleotides matching TRBD1. Per germline, CDR1 SGHVS and CDR2 FNYEAQ. The V gene end was trimmed by 5 bases and the J gene end by 1 base; junction bases not matched to a gene: 5. This CDR3 region has 15 residues. Here the CDR3 DNA reads TGTGCCAGCAGCCGAACACAGGGGGGCACAGATACGCAGTATTTT. Protein product: CASSRTQGGTDTQYF.

There are many counts of this clonotype. The chain employs TRBV7-2 and TRBJ1-1; no clear D gene. There are 13 residues in the CDR3. Germline V gene sequence: CDR1 SGHTA, CDR2 FQGNSA. V was shortened by 8 bases and J by 1 base, with 11 bases between the two germline ends. The CDR3 region has the DNA TGTGCCAGCCGGGGAGTAGGGAACACTGAAGCTTTCTTT. Its protein product is CASRGVGNTEAFF.

This clonotype was seen repeatedly, ten times or more. The chain carries TRBV7-9 and TRBJ1-5; a possible D gene is TRBD1 (6 bases). V shed 6 bases and J shed 6 bases, with 12 bases lying between them. The CDR3 is made up of 13 amino acids. Germline V gene sequence: CDR1 SEHNR, CDR2 FQNEAQ (reference sequence). CDR3 bases: TGTGCCAGCAGTTTACAGGGCACTCAGCCCCAGCATTTT. Protein product: CASSLQGTQPQHF.

Ten or more counts support this clonotype. This rearrangement joins TRBV6-2 or TRBV6-3 to TRBJ1-5, with TRBD1 matching 8 bases. Germline V CDR1 and CDR2: MNHEY, SVGEGT. The CDR3 totals 16 residues. The V and J ends lost 0 bases and 6 bases, in that order; junction bases with no gene match: 7. The CDR3 DNA reads as TGTGCCAGCAGTTACTCGAGGGCAGGGGGCGGTCAGCCCCAGCATTTT. Amino acids: CASSYSRAGGGQPQHF.

Many counts were recorded for this clonotype. The chain is built from TRBV6-2 or TRBV6-3 and TRBJ2-1; D is uncertain. This CDR3 is 12 amino acids long. Germline values: CDR1 MNHEY, CDR2 SVGEGT. Trimming stripped 4 bases from V and 8 bases from J, with 9 bases between. The CDR3 loop reads CASSSTSDEQFF. The DNA of the CDR3 is TGTGCCAGCAGTTCGACCAGTGATGAGCAGTTCTTC.